The 20 T cell receptor beta chains listed next were all sequenced from one sample in a study of human T cells and chemical hapten exposure (dated by TCRdb to about 2021). The time point label on this specimen signifies: patch test 1, 2 weeks after DPC sensitization. The intended sense of this specimen's treatment or condition label: therapeutic diphenylcyclopropenone sensitization with weekly scalp DPC. Total RNA was extracted from unfractionated whole blood that had been collected in Tempus Blood RNA tubes. Library method: RACE. Sequencing used a NextSeq 500. The public reads were quality trimmed at Q25 with fastp and then assembled into clones with MiXCR by TCRdb, keeping productive beta chains. A single entry per CDR3 protein holds the most common genes and DNA from its merged rows. The sample table records over 35,000 distinct CDR3 sequences; about 4% of these occur just once. The ten top clones hold 20% to 30% of the sample.

The sequenced sample was whole blood, obtained in connection with sensitization to the hapten diphenylcyclopropenone (DPC). Receptors originate from a man in his fifties with alopecia areata. Some clones in this sample may be carry-over from other donors' samples.

This clonotype was seen a handful of times. The CDR3: CASSPRASGSFEQFF. For the CDR3, the DNA is TGTGCCAGCAGCCCGCGGGCTAGCGGGAGTTTCGAGCAGTTCTTC. This chain uses TRBV11-2 with TRBJ2-1; TRBD2 aligns across 10 bases. Per the germline V gene, CDR1 is SGHAT and CDR2 is FQNNGV. With 5 bases clipped from V and 10 bases from J, the junction kept 11 bases outside the gene matches. The CDR3 totals 15 residues.

This clonotype has a count of ten or more. The chain couples TRBV9 to TRBJ2-3; TRBD1 or TRBD2 may be the D gene (6 bases each). The CDR3 has 16 amino acids. Germline V gene lookup returns CDR1 SGDLS and CDR2 YYNGEE. Deletions cut 7 bases from V and 4 bases from J, with 22 bases between. The CDR3 loop reads CASGDTGTLAPDTQYF. The CDR3 nucleotides read TGTGCCAGCGGGGATACCGGGACACTAGCTCCAGATACGCAGTATTTT.

This clonotype was seen ten or more times. The chain employs TRBV29-1 and TRBJ1-2; D is possibly TRBD1 (6 bases). Trimming took 7 bases from V and 6 from J, leaving 18 bases between them. The CDR3 is made up of 13 amino acids. Germline lookup yields CDR1 SQVTM and CDR2 ANQGSEA. The CDR3 spells CSANEGGFDGYTF. DNA of the CDR3: TGCAGCGCGAATGAGGGGGGCTTCGATGGCTACACCTTC.

This clonotype has a count of ten or more. The chain couples TRBV4-2 to TRBJ2-2; 7 bases are a match to TRBD2. J was trimmed by 2 bases and V by 0 bases; bases with no gene match: 12. The CDR3 loop spans 19 amino acids. Germline V gene lookup returns CDR1 LGHNA and CDR2 YNFKEQ. The CDR3 sequence is CASSQESPGLAANTGELFF. CDR3 sequence (DNA): TGTGCCAGCAGCCAAGAATCTCCGGGGCTAGCGGCTAACACCGGGGAGCTGTTTTTT.

The sample holds many counts of this clonotype. The genes are TRBV6-5 and TRBJ2-3; D not certain. The CDR3 sequence is 14 residues long. V was trimmed by 8 bases and J by 3 bases, leaving 15 bases between them. CDR1 MNHEY and CDR2 SVGAGI come from the germline V gene. The CDR3 spells CASRLEQGTDTQYF. CDR3 in DNA: TGTGCCAGCCGGTTGGAGCAAGGGACAGATACGCAGTATTTT.

This clonotype was seen at least ten times. The chain combines TRBV11-2 with TRBJ1-2; a weak D match, TRBD1 (5 bases). Germline values: CDR1 SGHAT, CDR2 FQNNGV. The CDR3 sequence is 11 residues long. The V end was cut by 6 bases, the J end by 5 bases, with 7 bases between. The CDR3 nucleotides read TGTGCCAGCAGTCCAGGGTATGGCTACACCTTC. Protein: CASSPGYGYTF.

The table lists this clonotype with many counts. V and J are TRBV20-1 and TRBJ2-1; the D gene is possibly TRBD2 (6 bases). V was trimmed by 3 bases and J by 2 bases, leaving 11 bases between them. CDR1 and CDR2 (germline): DFQATT, SNEGSKA (reference sequence). CDR3 size: 14 residues. In nucleotides, the CDR3 is TGCAGTGCTAGGGGGAGGCCGACCTACAATGAGCAGTTCTTC. It translates to CSARGRPTYNEQFF.

This clonotype was seen repeatedly, ten times or more. The CDR3 spells CASSLLYGSRNTGELFF. CDR3 nucleotide sequence: TGTGCCAGCAGTTTACTTTACGGATCCCGAAACACCGGGGAGCTGTTTTTT. The V gene is TRBV28, the J gene TRBJ2-2; D is undetermined. With 2 bases removed from V and 2 bases from J, the gap between germline ends came to 15 bases. The CDR3 totals 17 residues. Germline values: CDR1 MDHEN, CDR2 SYDVKM. The whole variable domain, remainder taken from reference TRBV28 and TRBJ2-2, is DVKVTQSSRYLVKRTGEKVFLECVQDMDHENMFWYRQDPGLGLRLIYFSYDVKMKEKGDIPEGYSVSREKKERFSLILESASTNQTSMYLCASSLLYGSRNTGELFFGEGSRLTVL.

This clonotype appeared a few times. V is TRBV29-1 and J is TRBJ1-1; D remains unclear. Germline V CDR1 and CDR2: SQVTM, ANQGSEA. There are 14 residues in the CDR3. V dropped 7 bases and J dropped 0 bases, with 15 bases sitting between them. CDR3 nucleotide sequence: TGCAGCGGGTTTAGAGGGAATTTGAACACTGAAGCTTTCTTT. Protein: CSGFRGNLNTEAFF.

Ten or more counts support this clonotype. The chain couples TRBV28 to TRBJ2-7; perhaps TRBD2 as D (6 bases). The germline CDR1 and CDR2 sequences are MDHEN and SYDVKM. Trimming left V 10 bases short and J 3 bases short, with 16 bases between. This CDR3 is built from 13 residues. CDR3 sequence: CATSGGSNYEQYF. CDR3 coding DNA: TGTGCCACCTCAGGAGGGTCTAACTACGAGCAGTACTTC.

This clonotype was seen at least ten times. This chain joins TRBV4-1 and TRBJ2-4; D may be TRBD1 or TRBD2 (6 bases each). V was cut by 0 bases and J by 3 bases, with 15 bases left in between. CDR1 is MGHRA, CDR2 YSYEKL, per germline. CDR3 length: 17 amino acids. The DNA for the CDR3 is TGCGCCAGCAGCCAAGAGCTTCGGGGGCTGGGCAAAAACATTCAGTACTTC. It is translated as CASSQELRGLGKNIQYF.

This clonotype was observed many times. This chain uses TRBV28 with TRBJ1-2, with D possibly matching TRBD1 (6 bases). The germline gives CDR1 MDHEN, CDR2 SYDVKM. V gave up 8 bases and J gave up 2 bases, with 15 bases separating them. The CDR3 spans 14 residues. CDR3 loop: CASQQGGPNYGYTF. For the CDR3, the DNA is TGTGCCAGCCAACAGGGAGGTCCCAACTATGGCTACACCTTC.

This clonotype showed up many times. The rearrangement uses TRBV5-5 and TRBJ2-5, with D possibly being TRBD2 (5 bases). Germline CDR1 and CDR2: SGHKS and YYEKEE (reference sequence). The CDR3 spans 16 residues. Trimming removed 1 base at V and 2 bases at J, with 15 bases between. The CDR3 nucleotides are TGTGCCAGCAGCTTGCTCGCGACGACTACACAAGAGACCCAGTACTTC. Amino acid sequence: CASSLLATTTQETQYF.

This clonotype appeared many times. CDR3 sequence reads: CASSSRWNEQFF. CDR3 nucleotides: TGTGCCAGCAGCTCGCGCTGGAATGAGCAGTTCTTC. The V and J genes are TRBV7-2 and TRBJ2-1; D remains ambiguous. Germline V gives CDR1 SGHTA, CDR2 FQGNSA. The germline V and J ends were trimmed by 4 bases and 7 bases, with 8 bases remaining between them. The CDR3 totals 12 residues.

The table lists this clonotype with many counts. In DNA form, the CDR3 reads TGTGCCAGCTCACGCCAGGGTATCTCTGGAAACACCATATATTTT. Its protein is CASSRQGISGNTIYF. V usage is TRBV18 and J usage is TRBJ1-3; D is perhaps TRBD1 (5 bases). The V gene lost 4 bases and the J gene lost 0 bases, with 10 bases spanning the gap. Germline loops: CDR1 KGHSH, CDR2 LQKENI. The CDR3 spans 15 residues.

This clonotype was counted many times. The chain carries TRBV20-1 and TRBJ2-5, with 7 bases matching TRBD2. This CDR3 comprises 14 residues. Germline CDR1 DFQATT, CDR2 SNEGSKA (reference sequence). J gave up 4 bases and V 5 bases, and 10 bases lay outside the gene matches. CDR3 bases: TGCAGTGCTCTGCCCGGCGGGAGCTTAGAGACCCAGTACTTC. Protein product: CSALPGGSLETQYF.

The chain combines TRBV27 with TRBJ2-3; D is unclear. This CDR3 spans 15 amino acids. Trimming pared 8 bases from V and 1 base from J, leaving 16 bases between. Germline CDR1 MNHEY, CDR2 SMNVEV (reference sequence). The chain's CDR3 is CASHFHVLGTDTQYF. CDR3 nucleotide sequence: TGTGCCAGCCATTTCCATGTGCTTGGCACAGATACGCAGTATTTT.

This clonotype was recorded at least ten times. The chain couples TRBV3-1 to TRBJ2-2; D possibly corresponds to TRBD2 (6 bases). V lost 5 bases and J lost 0, with 10 bases in between. The germline gives CDR1 LGHDT, CDR2 YNNKEL (reference sequence). The CDR3 consists of 15 residues. For the CDR3, the DNA is TGTGCCAGCAGCGTATCTAGCGCGAACACCGGGGAGCTGTTTTTT. This sequence encodes CASSVSSANTGELFF.

This clonotype was detected many times. Here the CDR3 reads CASSRTSGVYNEQFF. CDR3 in DNA: TGTGCCAGCTCGCGTACTAGCGGGGTCTACAATGAGCAGTTCTTC. The V call is TRBV18, the J call TRBJ2-1; 10 bases are a match to TRBD2. The CDR3 totals 15 residues. CDR1 and CDR2 (germline): KGHSH, LQKENI. The V segment lost 6 bases and the J segment 3 bases; nucleotides outside the gene matches: 5.

At least ten counts were recorded for this clonotype. The chain carries TRBV9 and TRBJ2-1; 10 bases align to TRBD2. From germline, CDR1 is SGDLS and CDR2 YYNGEE. CDR3 size: 15 residues. V was pared by 1 base and J by 5 bases, with 3 bases of the junction left unmatched. The CDR3 here is CASSVTAGGHNEQFF. The CDR3 DNA follows: TGTGCCAGCAGCGTAACAGCGGGAGGGCACAATGAGCAGTTCTTC.